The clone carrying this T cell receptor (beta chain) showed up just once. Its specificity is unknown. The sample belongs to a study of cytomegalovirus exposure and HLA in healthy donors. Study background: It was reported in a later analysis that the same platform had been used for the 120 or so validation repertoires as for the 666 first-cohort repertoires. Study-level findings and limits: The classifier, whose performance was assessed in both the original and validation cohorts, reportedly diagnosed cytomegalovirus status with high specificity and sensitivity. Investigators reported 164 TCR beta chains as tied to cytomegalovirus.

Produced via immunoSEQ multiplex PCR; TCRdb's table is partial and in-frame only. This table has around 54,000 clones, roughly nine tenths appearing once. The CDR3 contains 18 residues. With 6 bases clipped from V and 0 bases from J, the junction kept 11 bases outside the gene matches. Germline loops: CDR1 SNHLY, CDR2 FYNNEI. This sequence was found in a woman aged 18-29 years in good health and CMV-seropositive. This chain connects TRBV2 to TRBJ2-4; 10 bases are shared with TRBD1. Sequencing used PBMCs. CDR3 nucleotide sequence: TGTGCCAGCAGGGGAGGGACAGGGGCCTTGGGAGCCAAAAACATTCAGTACTTC. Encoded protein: CASRGGTGALGAKNIQYF.